The text below deals with one T cell receptor beta chain. This clonotype was recorded at least ten times. Its antigen specificity is not known. No per-base quality is available; no much larger clone lies one base away. TCRdb names Illumina HiSeq 1500 as the instrument used. In TCRdb, the public reads were trimmed at Q25 with fastp and aligned with MiXCR, with productive beta chains retained. Identical CDR3 proteins give one entry, which carries the most common genes and DNA. In this sample the table shows fewer than 1,000,000 distinct CDR3 sequences, roughly 30% of which occur a single time. The ten most abundant clones make up 13% of the sample. This record belongs to a study of T cell repertoires in cytomegalovirus infection (dated by TCRdb to the late 2010s). About the investigation overall: Peptide stimulations targeted recently identified HLA-C-restricted CMV epitopes, whose presentation resists viral immunomodulation, together with well-studied HLA-B-restricted epitopes. Because public TCR beta signatures pointed to carriage of CMV infection together with the matching HLA type, the HLA type of each donor mattered for the analysis. Study-wide findings and limitations: The ex vivo response was dominated by HLA-C-restricted CMV-specific TCR beta clonotypes, which also provided the single most frequent clonotype in two of eight donors. In both this cohort and an independent roughly 330-donor cohort, the cumulative frequency of public TCR beta family members distinguished carriers of CMV infection plus the relevant HLA type.

Taken with the paper, the label for treatment or condition translates to: in vitro stimulation with specific CMV peptide epitopes to enrich CMV-specific T cells. CDR1 is given as SGHTA and CDR2 as FQGNSA, both from the germline V gene. The V end loses 1 base and the J end loses 4 bases, and a stretch of 12 bases separates them. The CDR3 runs 15 residues from the cysteine to the phenylalanine. Of all the DNA, just the CDR3 is kept, 45 bases in frame from base 1. The sequence came from a human donor in good health (CMV status not recorded). Some clones in this sample may be carry-over from other donors' samples. Sequences were derived from cultured CD8+ T cells from PBMCs, sampled from culture after CMV antigen stimulation. The receptor chain draws on TRBV7-2 and TRBJ2-3; a confident D gene designation cannot be given. The nucleotide sequence is TGTGCCAGCAGCTTAGATTTGGGAAGACCAGATACGCAGTATTTT. This encodes CASSLDLGRPDTQYF.